These 8 T cell receptor beta chains originate from one sample sequenced in a study of blood T cell repertoires in COVID-19. This table comes from immunoSEQ multiplex PCR, and its TCRdb copy is limited to in-frame clones, with some not included. The data show fewer than 500,000 clones, about nine tenths seen once. Sequenced sample: PBMCs or T cells enriched from blood (not recorded which). These receptors were obtained from a woman aged 18-29 years who had recovered from COVID-19.

The chain links TRBV19 to TRBJ1-1; the D gene is possibly TRBD1 (6 bases). Between the trimmed V and J ends, which lost 7 bases and 4 bases, there was a span of 13 bases. Germline V gene sequence: CDR1 LNHDA, CDR2 SQIVND (reference sequence). This CDR3 has 13 residues. The CDR3 is CASKKQGSTEAFF. The CDR3 coding sequence is TGTGCCAGTAAAAAACAGGGTAGCACTGAAGCTTTCTTT.

This clone appeared once. The rearrangement links TRBV4-2 to TRBJ2-1; 8 positions agree with TRBD2. V shed 1 base and J 4 bases; nucleotides not matched to a gene: 12. Germline loops: CDR1 LGHNA, CDR2 YNFKEQ. This CDR3 comprises 18 residues. The CDR3 DNA is TGTGCCAGCAGCCAAGTCGCTAGCGGGTTGTACAGTTACAATGAGCAGTTCTTC. Translating it yields CASSQVASGLYSYNEQFF.

Comment on this clone: Other DNA sequences in the same sample also yield this CDR3. The chain employs TRBV11-2 and TRBJ2-7; D is unclear. The CDR3 consists of 11 residues. Germline values: CDR1 SGHAT, CDR2 FQNNGV. Trimming cost V 4 bases and J 4 bases, with 5 bases left between them. In DNA, the CDR3 is TGTGCCAGCAGCTCTAGTTACGAGCAGTACTTC. This sequence encodes CASSSSYEQYF.

This clone was counted many times. The chain employs TRBV7-3 and TRBJ2-5; the match to TRBD1 covers 8 bases. The CDR3 covers 14 residues. V gave up 6 bases and J gave up 5 bases; unmatched junction bases: 8. Germline lookup yields CDR1 SGHTA and CDR2 FQGTGA. CDR3 region: CASSYQGAGETQYF. CDR3 in DNA: TGTGCCAGCAGTTATCAGGGGGCTGGGGAGACCCAGTACTTC.

This CDR3 is CASSVEGRSDIQYF. CDR3 DNA sequence: TGTGCCAGCAGCGTAGAAGGGAGGTCGGACATTCAGTACTTC. The chain is built from TRBV9 and TRBJ2-4; tentative D call: TRBD2 (6 bases). The V gene lost 0 bases and the J gene lost 8 bases, with 12 bases spanning the gap. Germline assignment: CDR1 SGDLS and CDR2 YYNGEE. CDR3 size: 14 residues.

This clone has a handful of counts. The junction shows a germline mismatch at one end, possibly a read error. The genes are TRBV12-5 and TRBJ1-1; D ambiguous. The CDR3 extends over 11 amino acids. Looked up from germline, CDR1 is LGHNT and CDR2 is FRNRAP. The CDR3 DNA follows: TGTGCTAGTGGTTTGGTATGGGCTCCCTCCTTT. This sequence encodes CASGLVWAPSF.

The chain joins TRBV25-1 to TRBJ2-3; a possible D gene is TRBD1 (5 bases). Germline loops: CDR1 MGHDK, CDR2 SYGVNS. Trimming removed 8 bases at V and 2 bases at J, with 14 bases between. The CDR3 spans 14 residues. Here the CDR3 reads CASVGPGYTDTQYF. CDR3 sequence (DNA): TGTGCCAGCGTGGGGCCGGGCTACACAGATACGCAGTATTTT.

V gene TRBV5-1 combines with J gene TRBJ1-4, with D possibly matching TRBD1 (5 bases). This CDR3 is built from 12 residues. Germline loops: CDR1 SGHRS, CDR2 YFSETQ. The CDR3 nucleotides are TGCGAGGTGGGGGGAAAGAATGAAAAACTGTTTTTT. It is translated as CEVGGKNEKLFF. Filled out from reference TRBV5-1 and TRBJ1-4, the complete variable domain reads KAGVTQTPRYLIKTRGQQVTLSCSPISGHRSVSWYQQTPGQGLQFLFEYFSETQRNKGNFPGRFSGRQFSNSRSEMNVSTLELGDSALYLCEVGGKNEKLFFGSGTQLSVL.